Each of the 25 T cell receptor beta chains below was sequenced from the same sample in a study of radiotherapy plus CTLA-4 blockade in lung cancer (dated by TCRdb to the late 2010s). The method behind the library was the immunoSEQ multiplex PCR assay. What TCRdb holds here is the immuneACCESS table cut down to in-frame rearrangements. Part of the clones is not present; checked against another copy, under half of the missing clones reflect an unresolved V gene, and the others are unexplained. Within this sample are over 100,000 clones, with over 65% of them counted one time only. About 3.3% of the sample rests with the top ten. The material sequenced was peripheral blood, taken from a patient treated with radiotherapy plus ipilimumab. The receptors were gathered from a human donor with non-small cell lung cancer that progressed on radiotherapy plus ipilimumab. Some clones in this sample may be carry-over from other donors' samples.

This clone appeared a few times. The chain has TRBV7-9 and TRBJ2-7; 9 bases match TRBD1. Trimming removed 5 bases from V and 5 bases from J; junction bases left unmatched: 7. The V gene's germline CDR1 is SEHNR and CDR2 FQNEAQ (reference sequence). The CDR3 runs 14 residues. This chain's CDR3 is CASSNTDRGNEQYF. The CDR3 DNA reads TGTGCCAGCAGCAATACGGACAGGGGCAACGAGCAGTACTTC.

V is TRBV4-2 and J is TRBJ2-2, with 11 bases lining up with TRBD2. Unmatched junction bases numbered 13, after V lost 2 bases and J lost 2 bases. Germline loops: CDR1 LGHNA, CDR2 YNFKEQ. CDR3 size: 20 residues. The CDR3 here is CASSQQILTGLAENTGELFF. The CDR3 DNA reads as TGTGCCAGCAGCCAACAGATACTAACGGGACTAGCGGAAAACACCGGGGAGCTGTTTTTT.

The table lists this clone with a count of one. At one end, the junction sequence differs from germline, possibly due to a read error. The chain links TRBV5-3 to TRBJ2-5; D gene uncertain. TRBV5-3 counts as an open reading frame of uncertain function. The CDR3 has 16 amino acids. The CDR3 spells CARSLDRHWYQETQYF. CDR3 nucleotides: TGTGCCAGAAGTTTGGACCGGCATTGGTACCAAGAGACCCAGTACTTC.

Details on this clone: One end of the junction varies from germline; a read error may be responsible. The rearrangement joins TRBV6-1 to TRBJ1-1; D unclear. The germline V gene encodes CDR1 MNHNS and CDR2 SASEGT. CDR3 length equals 13 residues. Here the CDR3 DNA reads TGTGCCGGCAGAGTTGGCTACGACACTGAAGCTTTCTTT. As protein: CAGRVGYDTEAFF.

The V gene is TRBV4-3, the J gene TRBJ2-7; 9 bases line up with TRBD2. V shed 3 bases and J 4 bases; nucleotides not matched to a gene: 10. Per the germline V gene, CDR1 is LGHNA and CDR2 is YSLEER. The CDR3 length is 16 residues. CDR3 in DNA: TGCGCCAGCAGCCAGGGGGCGGGGGGGGTGTGGTACGAGCAGTACTTC. This translates into CASSQGAGGVWYEQYF.

In its sample, this clone was seen a few times. The chain links TRBV5-1 to TRBJ2-5; no clear D gene. Between the trimmed V and J ends, which lost 4 bases and 1 base, there was a span of 8 bases. The CDR3 runs 13 residues. From germline, CDR1 is SGHRS and CDR2 YFSETQ. CDR3 sequence: CASSDQVQETQYF. As DNA, the CDR3 is TGCGCCAGCAGCGATCAGGTCCAAGAGACCCAGTACTTC. Full variable domain (outside the CDR3, taken from reference TRBV5-1 and TRBJ2-5): KAGVTQTPRYLIKTRGQQVTLSCSPISGHRSVSWYQQTPGQGLQFLFEYFSETQRNKGNFPGRFSGRQFSNSRSEMNVSTLELGDSALYLCASSDQVQETQYFGPGTRLLVL.

This clone was seen more than once but under ten times. The chain couples TRBV7-2 to TRBJ1-1; 7 bases fit TRBD1. Germline lookup yields CDR1 SGHTA and CDR2 FQGNSA. The CDR3 has 15 amino acids. Trimming at V came to 0 bases and at J to 6 bases, leaving 7 bases not matched to a gene. This CDR3 is CASSLALGQVAEAFF. In DNA, the CDR3 is TGTGCCAGCAGCTTAGCGCTAGGACAGGTAGCTGAAGCTTTCTTT.

The gene calls are TRBV6-1 and TRBJ1-6; D gene unclear. This CDR3 has 14 amino acids. The germline V and J ends were trimmed by 1 base and 7 bases, with 8 bases remaining between them. CDR1 is MNHNS, CDR2 SASEGT, per germline. The CDR3 DNA sequence: TGTGCCAGCAGTGAAGTACAGAACAATTCACCCCTCCACTTT. It specifies CASSEVQNNSPLHF.

Worth noting for this clone: This sample includes further DNA sequences coding for the same CDR3. J is TRBJ2-1 and V is TRBV7-2; no clear D. V lost 6 bases, J lost 0 bases, and 9 bases lay in between. The CDR3 totals 14 residues. Germline assignment: CDR1 SGHTA and CDR2 FQGNSA. As DNA, the CDR3 is TGTGCCAGCAGAAAGCCAAGCTCCTACAATGAGCAGTTCTTC. This encodes CASRKPSSYNEQFF.

The chain has TRBV7-3 and TRBJ1-3; D is uncertain. The CDR3 is 16 residues long. The V end was cut by 5 bases, the J end by 1 base, with 15 bases between. Germline CDR1 is SGHTA and CDR2 is FQGTGA. The CDR3: CASSPTQVGSGNTIYF. The CDR3 nucleotides are TGTGCCAGCAGCCCCACGCAGGTCGGGTCTGGAAACACCATATATTTT.

This chain uses TRBV29-1 with TRBJ1-2; TRBD1 agrees at 9 bases. The CDR3 loop spans 14 amino acids. Germline V lookup: CDR1 SQVTM, CDR2 ANQGSEA. With 7 bases clipped from V and 0 bases from J, the junction kept 6 bases outside the gene matches. The CDR3: CSANTGGPNYGYTF. The CDR3 DNA reads as TGCAGCGCCAACACAGGGGGCCCTAACTATGGCTACACCTTC.

The chain carries TRBV10-3 and TRBJ2-3; 11 nucleotides match TRBD2. The length of the CDR3 is 17 residues. Germline assignment: CDR1 ENHRY and CDR2 SYGVKD. V shed 4 bases and J 0 bases; nucleotides not matched to a gene: 6. This chain's CDR3 is CAISGASGGLSTDTQYF. CDR3 nucleotide sequence: TGTGCCATCAGTGGGGCTAGCGGGGGGCTCAGCACAGATACGCAGTATTTT.

This chain connects TRBV9 to TRBJ1-2; 9 nucleotides align to TRBD1. The CDR3 spans 14 residues. CDR1 is SGDLS and CDR2 is YYNGEE in the germline V gene. J was trimmed by 2 bases and V by 3 bases; bases with no gene match: 2. The CDR3 reads CASSAGQGNYGYTF. The CDR3 DNA follows: TGTGCCAGCAGCGCGGGACAGGGAAACTATGGCTACACCTTC.

The rearrangement uses TRBV10-3 and TRBJ2-2; 7 nucleotides match TRBD1. V lost 6 bases to trimming and J lost 6 bases; unmatched junction nucleotides: 7. Germline assignment: CDR1 ENHRY and CDR2 SYGVKD. This CDR3 region has 14 residues. The CDR3: CAIRTGTDAGELFF. CDR3 coding DNA: TGTGCCATCAGGACAGGGACGGACGCCGGGGAGCTGTTTTTT.

This clone was counted a single time. V and J are TRBV2 and TRBJ1-6, with D possibly being TRBD1 (5 bases). In germline, CDR1 is SNHLY, CDR2 FYNNEI. Trimming cost V 4 bases and J 10 bases, with 17 bases left between them. This CDR3 comprises 15 residues. The CDR3 nucleotides are TGTGCCAGCAGTGGAGGATCGGGGCTTGGGTCACCCCTCCACTTT. Protein product: CASSGGSGLGSPLHF.

Details on this clone: The same CDR3 is also encoded by other DNA sequences in this sample. The chain is built from TRBV7-2 and TRBJ1-1, with D perhaps TRBD1 (5 bases). Germline V CDR1 and CDR2: SGHTA, FQGNSA. The CDR3 runs to 14 residues. The V end was cut by 2 bases, the J end by 4 bases, with 11 bases between. Here the CDR3 reads CASSLQGLGTEAFF. The CDR3 DNA sequence: TGTGCCAGCAGCTTACAGGGATTGGGCACTGAAGCTTTCTTT.

To note about this clone: Other DNA sequences in this specimen translate into the identical CDR3. The chain is built from TRBV30 and TRBJ1-1; TRBD1 is a possible D gene (5 bases). Trimming took 0 bases from V and 1 from J, leaving 6 bases between them. The CDR3 runs 13 residues. Germline CDR1 and CDR2: GTSNPN and SVGIG (reference sequence). DNA of the CDR3: TGTGCCTGGAGTGTCCAGGGGAACACTGAAGCTTTCTTT. Translating it yields CAWSVQGNTEAFF. The variable domain in full, with the rest retrieved from reference TRBV30 and TRBJ1-1, is SQTIHQWPATLVQPVGSPLSLECTVEGTSNPNLYWYRQAAGRGLQLLFYSVGIGQISSEVPQNLSASRPQDRQFILSSKKLLLSDSGFYLCAWSVQGNTEAFFGQGTRLTVV.

This rearrangement joins TRBV5-6 to TRBJ2-3; D is unresolved. This CDR3 region has 13 residues. The V gene's germline CDR1 is SGHDT and CDR2 YYEEEE. V shed 0 bases and J shed 0 bases, with 2 bases lying between them. CDR3: CASSLGSTDTQYF. The CDR3 coding sequence is TGTGCCAGCAGCTTGGGTAGCACAGATACGCAGTATTTT.

In this sample, this clone turned up a few times. The V call is TRBV7-2, the J call TRBJ2-3; D possibly corresponds to TRBD1 (7 bases). Per germline, CDR1 SGHTA and CDR2 FQGNSA. The CDR3 length is 14 residues. The ends were cut back, 5 bases at V and 10 bases at J, with 19 bases in the middle. DNA for the CDR3: TGTGCCAGCAGCCCATCTACGGGCAGGGGGGCGCAGTATTTT. Its translation: CASSPSTGRGAQYF.

V and J are TRBV10-3 and TRBJ2-3; TRBD2 matches at 7 bases. This CDR3 comprises 14 residues. V was pared by 8 bases and J by 2 bases, with 7 bases of the junction left unmatched. The germline CDR1 and CDR2 sequences are ENHRY and SYGVKD. The CDR3, as DNA: TGTGCCATCGGGCTAGCGGACCCCACAGATACGCAGTATTTT. This translates into CAIGLADPTDTQYF.

The J gene is TRBJ2-7, the V gene TRBV7-8; D possibly corresponds to TRBD2 (5 bases). The CDR3 length is 15 residues. Trimming took 5 bases from V and 1 from J, leaving 15 bases between them. From germline, CDR1 is SGHVS and CDR2 FQNEAQ. CDR3 nucleotide sequence: TGTGCCAGCAGCCCTTTCGGACGGGGATCCTACGAGCAGTACTTC. Its translation: CASSPFGRGSYEQYF.

The chain uses TRBV7-8 and TRBJ2-7; D unresolved. The CDR3 spans 14 residues. The germline V gene encodes CDR1 SGHVS and CDR2 FQNEAQ. V dropped 5 bases and J dropped 3 bases, with 14 bases sitting between them. The DNA of the CDR3 is TGTGCCAGCAGCCCCTCGACGGATAGCTACGAGCAGTACTTC. It codes for CASSPSTDSYEQYF.

V and J are TRBV19 and TRBJ2-3, with 10 bases matching TRBD1. J gave up 1 base and V 5 bases, and 9 bases lay outside the gene matches. In germline, CDR1 is LNHDA, CDR2 SQIVND (reference sequence). The length of the CDR3 is 17 residues. CDR3 nucleotides: TGTGCCAGTAGTTTCCCTCCCGGGACAGGGGGCACAGATACGCAGTATTTT. Its translation is CASSFPPGTGGTDTQYF.

The chain uses TRBV7-9 and TRBJ2-7; tentative D call: TRBD1 (6 bases). V was pared by 1 base and J by 3 bases, with 13 bases between. Germline CDR1 reads SEHNR; CDR2 reads FQNEAQ (reference sequence). This CDR3 region has 15 residues. The chain's CDR3 is CASSLVSGASYEQYF. The CDR3 DNA reads as TGTGCCAGCAGCTTAGTTTCAGGGGCGAGCTACGAGCAGTACTTC.

The V call is TRBV7-2, the J call TRBJ2-2; D is perhaps TRBD2 (5 bases). This CDR3 spans 13 amino acids. Germline values: CDR1 SGHTA, CDR2 FQGNSA. V gave up 3 bases and J gave up 6 bases, with 8 bases separating them. The CDR3 here is CASSLRVSGELFF. The CDR3, as DNA: TGTGCCAGCAGCTTGAGGGTTTCCGGGGAGCTGTTTTTT.